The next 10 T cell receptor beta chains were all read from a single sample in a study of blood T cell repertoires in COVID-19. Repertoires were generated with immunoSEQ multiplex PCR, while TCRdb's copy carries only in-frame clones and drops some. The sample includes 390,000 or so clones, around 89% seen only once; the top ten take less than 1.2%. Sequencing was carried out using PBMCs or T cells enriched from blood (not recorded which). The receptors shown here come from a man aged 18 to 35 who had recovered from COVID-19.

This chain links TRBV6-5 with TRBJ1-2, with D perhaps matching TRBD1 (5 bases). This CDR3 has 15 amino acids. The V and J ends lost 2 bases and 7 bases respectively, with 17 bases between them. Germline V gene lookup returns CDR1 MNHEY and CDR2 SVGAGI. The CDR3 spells CASSYEAGLSRGYTF. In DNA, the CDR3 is TGTGCCAGCAGTTACGAGGCGGGGCTATCGCGTGGCTACACCTTC.

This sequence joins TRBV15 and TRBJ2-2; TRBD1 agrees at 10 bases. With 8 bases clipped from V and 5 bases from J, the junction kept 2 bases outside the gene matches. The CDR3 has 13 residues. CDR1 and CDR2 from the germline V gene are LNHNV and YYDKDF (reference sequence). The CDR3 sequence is CATADRGTGELFF. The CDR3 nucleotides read TGTGCCACCGCGGACAGGGGGACCGGGGAGCTGTTTTTT.

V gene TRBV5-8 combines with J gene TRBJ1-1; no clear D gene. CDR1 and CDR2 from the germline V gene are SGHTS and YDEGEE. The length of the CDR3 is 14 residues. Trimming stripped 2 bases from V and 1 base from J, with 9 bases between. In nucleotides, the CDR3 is TGTGCCAGCAGCTTCCTAAATACGAACACTGAAGCTTTCTTT. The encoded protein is CASSFLNTNTEAFF.

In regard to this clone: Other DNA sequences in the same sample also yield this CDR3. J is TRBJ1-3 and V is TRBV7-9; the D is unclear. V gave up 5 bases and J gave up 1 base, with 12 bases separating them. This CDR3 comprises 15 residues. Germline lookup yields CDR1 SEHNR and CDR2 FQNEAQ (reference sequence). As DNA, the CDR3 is TGTGCCAGCAGCCTAATGGGAGGTTCTGGAAACACCATATATTTT. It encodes CASSLMGGSGNTIYF.

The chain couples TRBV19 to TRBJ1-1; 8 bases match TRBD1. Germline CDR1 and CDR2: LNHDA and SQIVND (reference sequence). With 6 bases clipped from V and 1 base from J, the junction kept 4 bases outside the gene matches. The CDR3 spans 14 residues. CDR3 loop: CASRKDRANTEAFF. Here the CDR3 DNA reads TGTGCCAGTAGAAAGGACAGGGCGAACACTGAAGCTTTCTTT. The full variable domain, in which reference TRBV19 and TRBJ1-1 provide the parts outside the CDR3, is DGGITQSPKYLFRKEGQNVTLSCEQNLNHDAMYWYRQDPGQGLRLIYYSQIVNDFQKGDIAEGYSVSREKKESFPLTVTSAQKNPTAFYLCASRKDRANTEAFFGQGTRLTVV.

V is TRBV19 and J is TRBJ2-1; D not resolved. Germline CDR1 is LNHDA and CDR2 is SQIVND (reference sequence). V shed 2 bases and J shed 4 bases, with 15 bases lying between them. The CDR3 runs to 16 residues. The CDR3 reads CASSIYPTLGYNEQFF. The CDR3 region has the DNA TGTGCCAGTAGTATATATCCGACTCTCGGATACAATGAGCAGTTCTTC.

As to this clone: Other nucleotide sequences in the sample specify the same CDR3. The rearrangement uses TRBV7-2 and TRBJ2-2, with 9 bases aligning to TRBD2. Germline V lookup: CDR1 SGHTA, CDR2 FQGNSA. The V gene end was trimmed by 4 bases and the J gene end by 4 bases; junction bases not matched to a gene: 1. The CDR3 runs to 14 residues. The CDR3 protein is CASSSGLATGELFF. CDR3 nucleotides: TGTGCCAGCAGCTCGGGACTAGCCACCGGGGAGCTGTTTTTT.

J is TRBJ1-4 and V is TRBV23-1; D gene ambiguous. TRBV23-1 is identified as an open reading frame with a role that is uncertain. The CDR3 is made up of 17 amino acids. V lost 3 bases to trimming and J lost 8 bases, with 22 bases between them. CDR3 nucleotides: TGCGCCAGCAGTCACCAGCCGTGCGGATCCTTTGGGGAAAAACTGTTTTTT. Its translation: CASSHQPCGSFGEKLFF.

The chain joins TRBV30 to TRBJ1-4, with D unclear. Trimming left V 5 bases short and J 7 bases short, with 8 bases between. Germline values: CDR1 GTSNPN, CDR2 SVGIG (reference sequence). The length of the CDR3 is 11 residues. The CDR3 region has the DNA TGTGCCTGGGGGGTCAGTGAAAAACTGTTTTTT. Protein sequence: CAWGVSEKLFF.

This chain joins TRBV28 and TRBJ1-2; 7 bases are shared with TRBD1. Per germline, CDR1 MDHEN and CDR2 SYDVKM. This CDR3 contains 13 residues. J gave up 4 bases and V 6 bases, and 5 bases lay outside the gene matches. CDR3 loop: CASSGGQIYGYTF. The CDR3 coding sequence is TGTGCCAGCAGCGGGGGACAGATCTATGGCTACACCTTC.